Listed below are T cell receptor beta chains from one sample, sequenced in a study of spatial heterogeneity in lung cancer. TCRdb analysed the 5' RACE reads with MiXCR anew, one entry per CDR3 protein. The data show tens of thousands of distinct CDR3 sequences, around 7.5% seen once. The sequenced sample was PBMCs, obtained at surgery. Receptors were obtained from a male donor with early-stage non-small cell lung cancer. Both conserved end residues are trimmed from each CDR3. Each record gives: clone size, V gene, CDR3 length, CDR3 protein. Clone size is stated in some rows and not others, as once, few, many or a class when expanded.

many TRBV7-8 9 ASAFTDTQY
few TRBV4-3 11 ASSQGGNTEAF
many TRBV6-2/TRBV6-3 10 ASSSSQETQY
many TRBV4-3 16 ASSQDVGRRGARDTQY
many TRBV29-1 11 SVDDRVGEKLF
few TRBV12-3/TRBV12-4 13 ASSHRDRGRETQY
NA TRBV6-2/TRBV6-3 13 ASRLRTGLNTEAF
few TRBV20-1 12 SANAGQGRETQY
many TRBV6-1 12 ASSEIDRPLWAF
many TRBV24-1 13 ATSDSSQGAVEQF
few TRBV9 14 ASSVGQGALGTEAF
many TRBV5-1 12 ASSLRRGGEGYT
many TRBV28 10 ASSDKKETQY
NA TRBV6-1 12 ATRDRVNTGELF
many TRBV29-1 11 SVGPRSQETQY
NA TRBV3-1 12 ASSQVLGTDTQY
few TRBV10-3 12 AISGGGQGNEQF
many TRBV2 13 ASRVGTSSYNEQF
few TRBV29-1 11 SVERRANTEAF
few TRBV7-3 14 ASSLQAGGPYNEQF
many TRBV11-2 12 ASSPGQVVTEAF
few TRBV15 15 ATSSGEPGVAKNIQY
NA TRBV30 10 AWSRWDTEAF
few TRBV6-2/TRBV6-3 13 ASSYFTGNTGELF
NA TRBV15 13 ATSRGAGVGTEAF
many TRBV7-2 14 ASSLGGTSPNSPLH
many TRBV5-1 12 ASSLDRANTEAF
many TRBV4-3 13 ASSRDLTGRETQY
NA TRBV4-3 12 ASSQDGTRNEQF
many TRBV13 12 ASSLRVVQETQY
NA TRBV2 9 ASSLRYEQY
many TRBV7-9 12 ASSSDRNFYGYT
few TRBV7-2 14 ASSPGLAGHTDTQY
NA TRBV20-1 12 SATGQGGMETQY
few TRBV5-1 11 ASSLGTEREQY